This T cell receptor beta chain comes out of a study of T cell responses to AZD1222 COVID-19 vaccine. On this clone: Its specificity is unknown.

The germline gives CDR1 GTSNPN, CDR2 SVGIG (reference sequence). The CDR3 is 14 amino acids. J was trimmed by 7 bases and V by 4 bases; bases with no gene match: 11. Findings of the study overall: Baseline serostatus was positive in only a handful of AZD1222 recipients. Mostly white British, mostly female donors; authors suggested clonal diversity may be underestimated.

Sequencing used immunoSEQ multiplex PCR; TCRdb keeps in-frame clones, though not all of them. The repertoire consists of roughly 150,000 clones, with approximately 89% occurring once and the leading ten covering roughly 2%. The sample was peripheral blood, taken on day 0 of AZD1222 vaccination. The clonotype originates from an adult in good health. This chain links TRBV30 with TRBJ1-1; TRBD1 matches 8 bases. The CDR3 DNA reads as TGTGCCTGGATTAGACAGGGGAATAAAGGTGAAGCTTTCTTT. Translated, it gives CAWIRQGNKGEAFF.